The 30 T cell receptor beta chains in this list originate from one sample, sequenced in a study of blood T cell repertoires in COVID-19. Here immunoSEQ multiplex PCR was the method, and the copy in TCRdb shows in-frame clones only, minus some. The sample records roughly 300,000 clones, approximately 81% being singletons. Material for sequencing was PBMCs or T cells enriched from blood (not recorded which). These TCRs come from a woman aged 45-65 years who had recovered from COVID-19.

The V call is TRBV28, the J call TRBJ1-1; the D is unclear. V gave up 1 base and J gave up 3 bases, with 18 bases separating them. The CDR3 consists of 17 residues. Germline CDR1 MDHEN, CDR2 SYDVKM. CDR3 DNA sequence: TGTGCCAGCAGTTTATTGACGTTTCGGGGTGACGACACTGAAGCTTTCTTT. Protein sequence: CASSLLTFRGDDTEAFF.

The CDR3 coding sequence is TGTGCCAGCAGCCAGCTGGACAGGGGGCTTCAGCCCCTCCACTTT. Amino acid sequence: CASSQLDRGLQPLHF. This sequence joins TRBV4-2 and TRBJ1-6; 11 bases are a match to TRBD1. The CDR3 consists of 15 residues. The ends lost 3 bases at V and 13 bases at J; junction bases unmatched: 8. Germline CDR1 LGHNA, CDR2 YNFKEQ.

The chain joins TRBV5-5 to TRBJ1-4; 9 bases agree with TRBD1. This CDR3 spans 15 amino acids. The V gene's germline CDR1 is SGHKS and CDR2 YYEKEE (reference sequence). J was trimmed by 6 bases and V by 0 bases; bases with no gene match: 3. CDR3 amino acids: CASSLDGTGYEKLFF. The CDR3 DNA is TGTGCCAGCAGCTTGGATGGGACAGGGTATGAAAAACTGTTTTTT.

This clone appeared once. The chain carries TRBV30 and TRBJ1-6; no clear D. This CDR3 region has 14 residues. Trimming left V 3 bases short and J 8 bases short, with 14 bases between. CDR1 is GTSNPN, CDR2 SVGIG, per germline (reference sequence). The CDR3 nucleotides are TGTGCCTGGAGGGACGCCGGAGGGTATTCACCCCTCCACTTT. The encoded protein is CAWRDAGGYSPLHF.

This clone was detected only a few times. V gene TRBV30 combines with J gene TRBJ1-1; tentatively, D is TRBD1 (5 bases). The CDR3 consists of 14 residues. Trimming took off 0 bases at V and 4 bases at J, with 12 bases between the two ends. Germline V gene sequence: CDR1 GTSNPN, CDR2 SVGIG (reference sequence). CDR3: CAWSVGVSSTEAFF. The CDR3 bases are TGTGCCTGGAGTGTAGGGGTATCGAGCACTGAAGCTTTCTTT.

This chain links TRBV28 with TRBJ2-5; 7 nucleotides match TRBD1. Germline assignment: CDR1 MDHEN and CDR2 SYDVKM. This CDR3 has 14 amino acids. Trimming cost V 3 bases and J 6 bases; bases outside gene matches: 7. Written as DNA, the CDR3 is TGTGCCAGCAGTTTTTTAGGGGGCCTAAAGACCCAGTACTTC. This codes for CASSFLGGLKTQYF. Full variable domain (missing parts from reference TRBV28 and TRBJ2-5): DVKVTQSSRYLVKRTGEKVFLECVQDMDHENMFWYRQDPGLGLRLIYFSYDVKMKEKGDIPEGYSVSREKKERFSLILESASTNQTSMYLCASSFLGGLKTQYFGPGTRLLVL.

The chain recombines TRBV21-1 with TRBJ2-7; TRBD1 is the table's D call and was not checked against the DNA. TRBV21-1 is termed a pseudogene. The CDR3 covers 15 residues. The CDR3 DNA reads TGTGCCAGCAGCAAAGTTGGGGGCAGTTATTACGAGCAGTACTTC. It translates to CASSKVGGSYYEQYF.

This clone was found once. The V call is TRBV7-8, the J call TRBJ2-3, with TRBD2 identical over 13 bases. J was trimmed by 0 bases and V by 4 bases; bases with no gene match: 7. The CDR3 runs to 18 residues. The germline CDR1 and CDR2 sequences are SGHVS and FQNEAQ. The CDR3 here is CASSSTSGRYASTDTQYF. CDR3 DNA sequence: TGTGCCAGCAGCTCGACTAGCGGGAGGTACGCTAGCACAGATACGCAGTATTTT.

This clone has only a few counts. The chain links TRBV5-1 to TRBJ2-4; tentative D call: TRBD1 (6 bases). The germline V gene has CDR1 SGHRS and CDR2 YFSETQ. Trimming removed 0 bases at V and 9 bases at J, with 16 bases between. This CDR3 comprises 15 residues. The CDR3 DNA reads TGCGCCAGCAGCTTGGCCGGGACACGCTCAAGCATTCAGTACTTC. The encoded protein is CASSLAGTRSSIQYF.

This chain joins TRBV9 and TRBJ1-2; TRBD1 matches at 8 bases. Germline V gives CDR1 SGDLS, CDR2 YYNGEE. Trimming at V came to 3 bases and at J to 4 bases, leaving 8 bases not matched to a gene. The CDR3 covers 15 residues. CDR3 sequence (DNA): TGTGCCAGCAGCGCTCACAGGGGGAATAGCTATGGCTACACCTTC. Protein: CASSAHRGNSYGYTF.

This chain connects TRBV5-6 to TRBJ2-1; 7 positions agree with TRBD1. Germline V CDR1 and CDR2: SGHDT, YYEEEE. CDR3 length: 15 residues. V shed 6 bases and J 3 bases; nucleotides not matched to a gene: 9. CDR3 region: CASTLGDSFYNEQFF. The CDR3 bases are TGTGCCAGCACCCTGGGGGACAGTTTCTACAATGAGCAGTTCTTC.

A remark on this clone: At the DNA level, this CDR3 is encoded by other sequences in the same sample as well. CDR3 sequence: CASSPSDRTRGYTF. DNA for the CDR3: TGTGCCAGCTCACCTTCCGACAGGACCAGGGGCTACACCTTC. The chain joins TRBV18 to TRBJ1-2; D might be TRBD1 (6 bases). Germline CDR1 KGHSH, CDR2 LQKENI. The V end lost 3 bases, the J end lost 8 bases, and 16 bases lay between the germline ends. The CDR3 is 14 amino acids.

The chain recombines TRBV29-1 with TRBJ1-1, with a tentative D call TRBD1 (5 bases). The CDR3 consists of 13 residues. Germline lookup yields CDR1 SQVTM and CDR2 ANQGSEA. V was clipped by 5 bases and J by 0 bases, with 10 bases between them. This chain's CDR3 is CSVLQGMNTEAFF. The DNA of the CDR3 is TGCAGCGTTCTCCAGGGCATGAACACTGAAGCTTTCTTT.

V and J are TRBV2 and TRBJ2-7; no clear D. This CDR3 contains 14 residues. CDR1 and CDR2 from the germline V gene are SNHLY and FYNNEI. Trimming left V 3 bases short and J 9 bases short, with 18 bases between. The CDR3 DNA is TGTGCCAGCAGTGAGGCCTCCATCGCCCCGGGGCAGTACTTC. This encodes CASSEASIAPGQYF.

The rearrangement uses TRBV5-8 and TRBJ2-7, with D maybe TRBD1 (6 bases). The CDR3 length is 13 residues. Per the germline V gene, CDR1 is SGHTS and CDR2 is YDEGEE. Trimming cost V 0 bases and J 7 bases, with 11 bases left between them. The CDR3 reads CASSLGTGREQYF. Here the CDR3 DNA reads TGTGCCAGCAGCTTGGGAACAGGGCGGGAGCAGTACTTC.

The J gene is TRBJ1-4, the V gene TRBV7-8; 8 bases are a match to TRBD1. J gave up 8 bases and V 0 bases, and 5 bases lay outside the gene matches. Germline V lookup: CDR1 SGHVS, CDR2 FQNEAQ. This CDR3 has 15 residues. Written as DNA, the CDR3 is TGTGCCAGCAGCTTAGCAGGACAGGGAGGCGAAAAACTGTTTTTT. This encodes CASSLAGQGGEKLFF. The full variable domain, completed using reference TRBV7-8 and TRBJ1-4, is GAGVSQSPRYKVAKRGQDVALRCDPISGHVSLFWYQQALGQGPEFLTYFQNEAQLDKSGLPSDRFFAERPEGSVSTLKIQRTQQEDSAVYLCASSLAGQGGEKLFFGSGTQLSVL.

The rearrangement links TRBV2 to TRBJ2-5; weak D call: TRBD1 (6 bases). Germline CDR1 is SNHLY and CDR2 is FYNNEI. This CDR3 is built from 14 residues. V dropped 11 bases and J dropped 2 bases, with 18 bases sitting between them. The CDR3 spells CASKVGGPQETQYF. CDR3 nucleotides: TGTGCCTCCAAAGTAGGGGGTCCGCAAGAGACCCAGTACTTC.

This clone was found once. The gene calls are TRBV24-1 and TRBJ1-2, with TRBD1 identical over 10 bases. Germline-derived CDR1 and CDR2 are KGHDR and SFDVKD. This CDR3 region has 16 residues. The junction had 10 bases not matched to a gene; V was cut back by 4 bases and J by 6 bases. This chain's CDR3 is CATSDPRSGTGDGYTF. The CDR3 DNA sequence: TGTGCCACCAGTGACCCGAGGTCTGGGACAGGGGATGGCTACACCTTC.

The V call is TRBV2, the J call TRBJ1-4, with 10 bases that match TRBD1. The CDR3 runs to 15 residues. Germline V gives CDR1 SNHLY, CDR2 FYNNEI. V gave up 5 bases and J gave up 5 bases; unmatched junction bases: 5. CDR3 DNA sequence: TGTGCCAGCAGTCGAGGACAGGGGGGAAATGAAAAACTGTTTTTT. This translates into CASSRGQGGNEKLFF. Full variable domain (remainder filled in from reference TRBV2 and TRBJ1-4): EPEVTQTPSHQVTQMGQEVILRCVPISNHLYFYWYRQILGQKVEFLVSFYNNEISEKSEIFDDQFSVERPDGSNFTLKIRSTKLEDSAMYFCASSRGQGGNEKLFFGSGTQLSVL.

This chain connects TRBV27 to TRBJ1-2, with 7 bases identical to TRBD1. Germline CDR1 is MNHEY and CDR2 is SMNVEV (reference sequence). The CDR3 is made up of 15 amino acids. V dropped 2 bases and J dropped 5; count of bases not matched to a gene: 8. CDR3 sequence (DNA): TGTGCCAGCAGTTTAGGGACAGCCTCCTCGTATGGCTACACCTTC. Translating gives CASSLGTASSYGYTF.

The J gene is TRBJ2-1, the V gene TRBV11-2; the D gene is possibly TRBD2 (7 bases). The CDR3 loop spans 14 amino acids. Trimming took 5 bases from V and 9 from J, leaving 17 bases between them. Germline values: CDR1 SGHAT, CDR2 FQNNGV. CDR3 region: CASSSRGGSGEQFF. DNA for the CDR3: TGTGCCAGCAGCAGCAGGGGAGGGAGCGGTGAGCAGTTCTTC.

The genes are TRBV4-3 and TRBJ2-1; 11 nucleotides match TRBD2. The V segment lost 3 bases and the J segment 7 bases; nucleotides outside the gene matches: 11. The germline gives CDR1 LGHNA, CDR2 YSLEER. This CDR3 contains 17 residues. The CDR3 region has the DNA TGCGCCAGCAGCCATGAACGGACTAGCGGGCAGGGTAATGAGCAGTTCTTC. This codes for CASSHERTSGQGNEQFF.

In DNA form, the CDR3 reads TGTGCCAGCAGAGACTCCTGGCCTGGCTACACCTTC. It translates to CASRDSWPGYTF. The chain combines TRBV28 with TRBJ1-2; D unresolved. Trimming left V 6 bases short and J 7 bases short, with 12 bases between. Looked up from germline, CDR1 is MDHEN and CDR2 is SYDVKM. This CDR3 spans 12 amino acids.

The DNA for the CDR3 is TGCGCCAGCAGCTTGGGGCATGGTGTCCAGACTGAAGCTTTCTTT. Translated: CASSLGHGVQTEAFF. The J gene is TRBJ1-1, the V gene TRBV5-1; D gene ambiguous. Germline CDR1 is SGHRS and CDR2 is YFSETQ. This CDR3 has 15 residues. V lost 0 bases and J 5 bases, leaving 14 bases between the germline ends.

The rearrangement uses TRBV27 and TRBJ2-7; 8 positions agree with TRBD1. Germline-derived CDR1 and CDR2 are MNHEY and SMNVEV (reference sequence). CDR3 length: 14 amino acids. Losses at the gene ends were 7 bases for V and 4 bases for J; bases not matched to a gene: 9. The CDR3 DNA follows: TGTGCCAGCAAATGGACCGGACAGGGATACGAGCAGTACTTC. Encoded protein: CASKWTGQGYEQYF.

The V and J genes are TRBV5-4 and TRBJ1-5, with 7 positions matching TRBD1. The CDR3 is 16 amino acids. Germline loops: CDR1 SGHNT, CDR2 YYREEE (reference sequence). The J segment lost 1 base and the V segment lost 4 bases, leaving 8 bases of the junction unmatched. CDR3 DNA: TGTGCCAGCAGCGAACAGGGGTGGAACAGCAATCAGCCCCAGCATTTT. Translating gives CASSEQGWNSNQPQHF.

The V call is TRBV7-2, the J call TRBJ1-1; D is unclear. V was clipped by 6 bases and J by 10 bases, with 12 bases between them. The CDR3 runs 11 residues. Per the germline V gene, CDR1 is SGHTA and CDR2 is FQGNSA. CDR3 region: CASSFRTSAFF. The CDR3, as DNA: TGTGCCAGCAGTTTCCGCACTTCAGCTTTCTTT.

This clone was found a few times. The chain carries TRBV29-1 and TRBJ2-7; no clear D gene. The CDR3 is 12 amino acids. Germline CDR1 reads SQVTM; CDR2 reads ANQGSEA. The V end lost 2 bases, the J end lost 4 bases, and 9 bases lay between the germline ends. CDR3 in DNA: TGCAGCGTTGAATCGAGCTCTTACGAGCAGTACTTC. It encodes CSVESSSYEQYF.

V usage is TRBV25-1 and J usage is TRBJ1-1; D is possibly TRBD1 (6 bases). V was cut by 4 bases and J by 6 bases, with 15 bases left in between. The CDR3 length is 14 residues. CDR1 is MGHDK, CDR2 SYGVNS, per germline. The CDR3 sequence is CASSGANRAPEAFF. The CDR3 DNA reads TGTGCCAGCAGTGGGGCAAACAGGGCCCCTGAAGCTTTCTTT.

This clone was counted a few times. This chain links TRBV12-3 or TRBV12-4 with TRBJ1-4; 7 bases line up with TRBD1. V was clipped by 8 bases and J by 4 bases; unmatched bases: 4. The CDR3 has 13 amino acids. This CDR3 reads CASRGTVNEKLFF. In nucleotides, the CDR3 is TGTGCCAGCCGGGGGACAGTTAATGAAAAACTGTTTTTT.